The 22 T cell receptor beta chains listed next were all sequenced from one sample in a study of Graves' ophthalmopathy and Graves' hyperthyroidism. The study amplified TCR beta CDR3 regions using RNA transcripts. HTBI primers were used in a first-round RT-PCR, which preceded a second-round multiplex PCR. TCRdb passed the multiplex PCR reads through MiXCR, listing each CDR3 protein once. The data hold some 1.1 million distinct CDR3 sequences, with less than 45% observed a single time. The sample taken for sequencing was peripheral blood or thyroid tissue (not recorded which). These receptors originate from an adult man with Graves' hyperthyroidism.

This clonotype is a singleton in its sample. This may be a read error, as it is one base from a much larger clone. The rearrangement uses TRBV20-1 and TRBJ2-7, with TRBD2 matching over 10 bases. The germline CDR1 and CDR2 sequences are DFQATT and SNEGSKA (reference sequence). The CDR3 covers 13 residues. After removal of 3 bases from V and 9 bases from J, the junction contained 8 bases not matched to a gene. In nucleotides, the CDR3 is TGCAGTGCTAGCGTCCTAGCGGGAGTCGGGCAGTACTTC. It codes for CSASVLAGVGQYF.

This rearrangement joins TRBV2 to TRBJ2-5, with 10 nucleotides matching TRBD1. After removal of 11 bases from V and 0 bases from J, the junction contained 9 bases not matched to a gene. Per germline, CDR1 SNHLY and CDR2 FYNNEI. The CDR3 covers 15 residues. The CDR3 DNA follows: TGTGCCGGCCGACAGGGGGCGAAGTACCAAGAGACCCAGTACTTC. Translation gives CAGRQGAKYQETQYF.

The chain uses TRBV7-2 and TRBJ2-2, with D possibly TRBD1 on 6 matching bases. In germline, CDR1 is SGHTA, CDR2 FQGNSA. V was clipped by 2 bases and J by 2 bases, with 12 bases between them. This CDR3 is 16 amino acids long. The CDR3 DNA follows: TGTGCCAGCAGCTTACAGGGGCAGACCAACACCGGGGAGCTGTTTTTT. Encoded protein: CASSLQGQTNTGELFF.

V usage is TRBV19 and J usage is TRBJ2-2, with unresolved D. The CDR3 totals 14 residues. CDR1 is LNHDA, CDR2 SQIVND, per germline (reference sequence). Trimming cost V 6 bases and J 2 bases, with 10 bases left between them. CDR3 in DNA: TGTGCCAGTAGCGCCCTAGTCAACACCGGGGAGCTGTTTTTT. It yields the protein CASSALVNTGELFF.

This clonotype was picked up many times. One end of the junction varies from germline; a read error may be responsible. The chain is built from TRBV29-1 and TRBJ2-7, with D possibly matching TRBD1 (5 bases). CDR3 size: 13 residues. In germline, CDR1 is SQVTM, CDR2 ANQGSEA. The CDR3 sequence is CNVARALSYEQYF. The CDR3 coding sequence is TGCAACGTTGCCAGGGCCCTCTCCTACGAGCAGTACTTC.

This clonotype was counted a few times. This chain joins TRBV11-2 and TRBJ1-2; D not certain. The V end was cut by 1 base, the J end by 6 bases, with 12 bases between. CDR3 length: 14 amino acids. Germline assignment: CDR1 SGHAT and CDR2 FQNNGV. CDR3: CASSLGWAVDGYTF. The CDR3 DNA is TGTGCCAGCAGCTTAGGATGGGCAGTCGATGGCTACACCTTC.

The chain joins TRBV11-2 to TRBJ2-7; 7 bases are a match to TRBD1. Unmatched junction bases numbered 11, after V lost 5 bases and J lost 7 bases. CDR1 is SGHAT and CDR2 is FQNNGV in the germline V gene. The CDR3 consists of 14 residues. Here the CDR3 reads CASSPNRGVLEQYF. The CDR3 nucleotides are TGTGCCAGCAGCCCAAACAGGGGAGTTCTAGAGCAGTACTTC. The full variable domain, its missing parts supplied by reference TRBV11-2 and TRBJ2-7, is EAGVAQSPRYKIIEKRQSVAFWCNPISGHATLYWYQQILGQGPKLLIQFQNNGVVDDSQLPKDRFSAERLKGVDSTLKIQPAKLEDSAVYLCASSPNRGVLEQYFGPGTRLTVT.

This clonotype occurred many times. This chain joins TRBV6-5 and TRBJ1-6; possibly TRBD1 for D (6 bases). Germline CDR1 and CDR2: MNHEY and SVGAGI. The CDR3 is made up of 14 amino acids. The V gene lost 5 bases and the J gene lost 8 bases, with 13 bases spanning the gap. The CDR3 DNA reads TGTGCCAGCAGTACAGGGTTATCTGATTCACCCCTCCACTTT. This gives the protein CASSTGLSDSPLHF.

This clonotype has a handful of counts. This chain connects TRBV6-5 to TRBJ2-5; either TRBD1 or TRBD2 may fit D (5 bases each). Between the trimmed V and J ends, which lost 9 bases and 5 bases, there was a span of 19 bases. CDR3 size: 14 residues. The germline V gene has CDR1 MNHEY and CDR2 SVGAGI. CDR3 sequence: CASSPGWGGETQYF. CDR3 sequence (DNA): TGTGCCAGTAGTCCAGGGTGGGGCGGGGAGACCCAGTACTTC.

This clonotype was counted many times. This chain links TRBV25-1 with TRBJ2-7; D is perhaps TRBD1 or TRBD2 (6 bases each). This CDR3 region has 16 residues. Trimming stripped 4 bases from V and 5 bases from J, with 21 bases between. Germline CDR1 and CDR2: MGHDK and SYGVNS. The CDR3 DNA reads as TGTGCCAGCAGTGGCCTTCGCGGGGCCCCAGGGGACGAGCAGTACTTC. Protein sequence: CASSGLRGAPGDEQYF.

The rearrangement links TRBV25-1 to TRBJ1-1, with D uncertain. The V end was cut by 6 bases, the J end by 5 bases, with 16 bases between. The germline gives CDR1 MGHDK, CDR2 SYGVNS. CDR3 length: 14 amino acids. CDR3 residues: CASSTWGAGTEAFF. The CDR3 DNA reads as TGTGCCAGCAGCACCTGGGGAGCGGGTACTGAAGCTTTCTTT.

This clonotype was observed a few times. J is TRBJ1-4 and V is TRBV28; D possibly corresponds to TRBD1 (6 bases). CDR3 length: 15 residues. Trimming removed 6 bases at V and 7 bases at J, with 18 bases between. The germline V gene encodes CDR1 MDHEN and CDR2 SYDVKM. The CDR3 loop is CASSQRQVGTEKLFF. As DNA, the CDR3 is TGTGCCAGCAGCCAGAGACAGGTCGGGACTGAAAAACTGTTTTTT. The whole variable domain, remainder taken from reference TRBV28 and TRBJ1-4, is DVKVTQSSRYLVKRTGEKVFLECVQDMDHENMFWYRQDPGLGLRLIYFSYDVKMKEKGDIPEGYSVSREKKERFSLILESASTNQTSMYLCASSQRQVGTEKLFFGSGTQLSVL.

The table lists this clonotype with many counts. The gene calls are TRBV7-4 and TRBJ2-5; D may be TRBD1 (6 bases). The germline CDR1 and CDR2 sequences are SGHVT and SQSDAQ. V lost 5 bases, J lost 5 bases, and 18 bases lay in between. The CDR3 runs 15 residues. CDR3 region: CASSRGTSERETQYF. For the CDR3, the DNA is TGTGCCAGCAGCAGGGGGACATCGGAGAGGGAGACCCAGTACTTC. Based on the CDR3 plus reference TRBV7-4 and TRBJ2-5, the full variable domain is GAGVSQSPRYKVAKRGRDVALRCDSISGHVTLYWYRQTLGQGSEVLTYSQSDAQRDKSGRPSGRFSAERPERSVSTLKIQRTEQGDSAVYLCASSRGTSERETQYFGPGTRLLVL.

The CDR3 spells CASSIYLLTGELFF. The DNA for the CDR3 is TGTGCCAGTAGTATCTATCTGCTCACCGGGGAGCTGTTTTTT. This chain connects TRBV19 to TRBJ2-2; no clear D. The CDR3 is made up of 14 amino acids. Trimming removed 3 bases from V and 4 bases from J, with 9 bases in between. Germline V gene sequence: CDR1 LNHDA, CDR2 SQIVND (reference sequence).

The chain combines TRBV19 with TRBJ1-5; unclear D gene. Trimming cost V 5 bases and J 2 bases, with 13 bases left between them. Germline loops: CDR1 LNHDA, CDR2 SQIVND (reference sequence). This CDR3 spans 15 amino acids. The CDR3 nucleotides are TGTGCCAGTAGTCTTCGCATGTACGGCAATCAGCCCCAGCATTTT. Amino acids: CASSLRMYGNQPQHF. Complete variable domain (other parts from reference TRBV19 and TRBJ1-5): DGGITQSPKYLFRKEGQNVTLSCEQNLNHDAMYWYRQDPGQGLRLIYYSQIVNDFQKGDIAEGYSVSREKKESFPLTVTSAQKNPTAFYLCASSLRMYGNQPQHFGDGTRLSIL.

This clonotype was seen ten or more times. The chain couples TRBV7-2 to TRBJ1-2; perhaps TRBD1 as D (5 bases). V lost 5 bases and J lost 4, with 11 bases in between. The CDR3 is 13 amino acids. Germline V gene sequence: CDR1 SGHTA, CDR2 FQGNSA. DNA for the CDR3: TGTGCCAGCAGCCCGCAGGGCGGCTATGGCTACACCTTC. Its translation: CASSPQGGYGYTF.

The J gene is TRBJ1-5, the V gene TRBV19; 8 nucleotides match TRBD1. The CDR3 totals 17 residues. Germline trimming cut 4 bases from V and 6 bases from J; bases unmatched to any gene: 14. Looked up from germline, CDR1 is LNHDA and CDR2 is SQIVND (reference sequence). CDR3 in amino acids: CASSTKTGASFGQPQHF. The DNA of the CDR3 is TGTGCCAGTAGTACTAAGACAGGGGCATCGTTCGGTCAGCCCCAGCATTTT.

As regards this clonotype: Compared with germline, one end of the junction differs, possibly owing to a read error. The rearrangement uses TRBV9 and TRBJ1-1; tentatively, D is TRBD1 (6 bases). The CDR3 consists of 14 residues. Germline V gene lookup returns CDR1 SGDLS and CDR2 YYNGEE. The CDR3 here is CASSAGQLNSEAFF. The CDR3 DNA reads as TGTGCCAGCAGCGCCGGACAGCTGAACTCTGAAGCTTTCTTT.

This clonotype was detected only a few times. Relative to the germline gene, one junction end is altered; a read error may explain this. The chain joins TRBV6-5 to TRBJ1-6, with a tentative D call TRBD1 (5 bases). The CDR3 is 18 amino acids. Germline lookup yields CDR1 MNHEY and CDR2 SVGAGI. CDR3 loop: CASSDPRRGSSYNSPLHF. The DNA for the CDR3 is TGCGCCAGCAGTGACCCAAGGAGGGGAAGCTCCTATAATTCACCCCTCCACTTT.

This clonotype was detected a few times. The rearrangement uses TRBV12-3 or TRBV12-4 and TRBJ2-2; D not resolved. The V and J ends lost 2 bases and 5 bases respectively, with 9 bases between them. This CDR3 is 14 amino acids long. The CDR3 spells CASSLKGWTGELFF. As DNA, the CDR3 is TGTGCCAGCAGTTTAAAGGGTTGGACCGGGGAGCTGTTTTTT.

This clonotype was detected ten times or more. This chain links TRBV12-3 or TRBV12-4 with TRBJ1-1; unclear D gene. The CDR3 contains 15 residues. Trimming stripped 4 bases from V and 1 base from J, with 13 bases between. CDR3 DNA sequence: TGTGCCAGCAGTTACTCGGGGTCCGCGAACACTGAAGCTTTCTTT. Its protein product is CASSYSGSANTEAFF.

The chain has TRBV4-1 and TRBJ2-7; 8 bases match TRBD2. CDR1 is MGHRA and CDR2 is YSYEKL in the germline V gene. Trimming at V came to 0 bases and at J to 4 bases, leaving 5 bases not matched to a gene. There are 15 residues in the CDR3. As DNA, the CDR3 is TGCGCCAGCAGCCAAGAGGGACTAGTCGGATACGAGCAGTACTTC. This translates into CASSQEGLVGYEQYF.